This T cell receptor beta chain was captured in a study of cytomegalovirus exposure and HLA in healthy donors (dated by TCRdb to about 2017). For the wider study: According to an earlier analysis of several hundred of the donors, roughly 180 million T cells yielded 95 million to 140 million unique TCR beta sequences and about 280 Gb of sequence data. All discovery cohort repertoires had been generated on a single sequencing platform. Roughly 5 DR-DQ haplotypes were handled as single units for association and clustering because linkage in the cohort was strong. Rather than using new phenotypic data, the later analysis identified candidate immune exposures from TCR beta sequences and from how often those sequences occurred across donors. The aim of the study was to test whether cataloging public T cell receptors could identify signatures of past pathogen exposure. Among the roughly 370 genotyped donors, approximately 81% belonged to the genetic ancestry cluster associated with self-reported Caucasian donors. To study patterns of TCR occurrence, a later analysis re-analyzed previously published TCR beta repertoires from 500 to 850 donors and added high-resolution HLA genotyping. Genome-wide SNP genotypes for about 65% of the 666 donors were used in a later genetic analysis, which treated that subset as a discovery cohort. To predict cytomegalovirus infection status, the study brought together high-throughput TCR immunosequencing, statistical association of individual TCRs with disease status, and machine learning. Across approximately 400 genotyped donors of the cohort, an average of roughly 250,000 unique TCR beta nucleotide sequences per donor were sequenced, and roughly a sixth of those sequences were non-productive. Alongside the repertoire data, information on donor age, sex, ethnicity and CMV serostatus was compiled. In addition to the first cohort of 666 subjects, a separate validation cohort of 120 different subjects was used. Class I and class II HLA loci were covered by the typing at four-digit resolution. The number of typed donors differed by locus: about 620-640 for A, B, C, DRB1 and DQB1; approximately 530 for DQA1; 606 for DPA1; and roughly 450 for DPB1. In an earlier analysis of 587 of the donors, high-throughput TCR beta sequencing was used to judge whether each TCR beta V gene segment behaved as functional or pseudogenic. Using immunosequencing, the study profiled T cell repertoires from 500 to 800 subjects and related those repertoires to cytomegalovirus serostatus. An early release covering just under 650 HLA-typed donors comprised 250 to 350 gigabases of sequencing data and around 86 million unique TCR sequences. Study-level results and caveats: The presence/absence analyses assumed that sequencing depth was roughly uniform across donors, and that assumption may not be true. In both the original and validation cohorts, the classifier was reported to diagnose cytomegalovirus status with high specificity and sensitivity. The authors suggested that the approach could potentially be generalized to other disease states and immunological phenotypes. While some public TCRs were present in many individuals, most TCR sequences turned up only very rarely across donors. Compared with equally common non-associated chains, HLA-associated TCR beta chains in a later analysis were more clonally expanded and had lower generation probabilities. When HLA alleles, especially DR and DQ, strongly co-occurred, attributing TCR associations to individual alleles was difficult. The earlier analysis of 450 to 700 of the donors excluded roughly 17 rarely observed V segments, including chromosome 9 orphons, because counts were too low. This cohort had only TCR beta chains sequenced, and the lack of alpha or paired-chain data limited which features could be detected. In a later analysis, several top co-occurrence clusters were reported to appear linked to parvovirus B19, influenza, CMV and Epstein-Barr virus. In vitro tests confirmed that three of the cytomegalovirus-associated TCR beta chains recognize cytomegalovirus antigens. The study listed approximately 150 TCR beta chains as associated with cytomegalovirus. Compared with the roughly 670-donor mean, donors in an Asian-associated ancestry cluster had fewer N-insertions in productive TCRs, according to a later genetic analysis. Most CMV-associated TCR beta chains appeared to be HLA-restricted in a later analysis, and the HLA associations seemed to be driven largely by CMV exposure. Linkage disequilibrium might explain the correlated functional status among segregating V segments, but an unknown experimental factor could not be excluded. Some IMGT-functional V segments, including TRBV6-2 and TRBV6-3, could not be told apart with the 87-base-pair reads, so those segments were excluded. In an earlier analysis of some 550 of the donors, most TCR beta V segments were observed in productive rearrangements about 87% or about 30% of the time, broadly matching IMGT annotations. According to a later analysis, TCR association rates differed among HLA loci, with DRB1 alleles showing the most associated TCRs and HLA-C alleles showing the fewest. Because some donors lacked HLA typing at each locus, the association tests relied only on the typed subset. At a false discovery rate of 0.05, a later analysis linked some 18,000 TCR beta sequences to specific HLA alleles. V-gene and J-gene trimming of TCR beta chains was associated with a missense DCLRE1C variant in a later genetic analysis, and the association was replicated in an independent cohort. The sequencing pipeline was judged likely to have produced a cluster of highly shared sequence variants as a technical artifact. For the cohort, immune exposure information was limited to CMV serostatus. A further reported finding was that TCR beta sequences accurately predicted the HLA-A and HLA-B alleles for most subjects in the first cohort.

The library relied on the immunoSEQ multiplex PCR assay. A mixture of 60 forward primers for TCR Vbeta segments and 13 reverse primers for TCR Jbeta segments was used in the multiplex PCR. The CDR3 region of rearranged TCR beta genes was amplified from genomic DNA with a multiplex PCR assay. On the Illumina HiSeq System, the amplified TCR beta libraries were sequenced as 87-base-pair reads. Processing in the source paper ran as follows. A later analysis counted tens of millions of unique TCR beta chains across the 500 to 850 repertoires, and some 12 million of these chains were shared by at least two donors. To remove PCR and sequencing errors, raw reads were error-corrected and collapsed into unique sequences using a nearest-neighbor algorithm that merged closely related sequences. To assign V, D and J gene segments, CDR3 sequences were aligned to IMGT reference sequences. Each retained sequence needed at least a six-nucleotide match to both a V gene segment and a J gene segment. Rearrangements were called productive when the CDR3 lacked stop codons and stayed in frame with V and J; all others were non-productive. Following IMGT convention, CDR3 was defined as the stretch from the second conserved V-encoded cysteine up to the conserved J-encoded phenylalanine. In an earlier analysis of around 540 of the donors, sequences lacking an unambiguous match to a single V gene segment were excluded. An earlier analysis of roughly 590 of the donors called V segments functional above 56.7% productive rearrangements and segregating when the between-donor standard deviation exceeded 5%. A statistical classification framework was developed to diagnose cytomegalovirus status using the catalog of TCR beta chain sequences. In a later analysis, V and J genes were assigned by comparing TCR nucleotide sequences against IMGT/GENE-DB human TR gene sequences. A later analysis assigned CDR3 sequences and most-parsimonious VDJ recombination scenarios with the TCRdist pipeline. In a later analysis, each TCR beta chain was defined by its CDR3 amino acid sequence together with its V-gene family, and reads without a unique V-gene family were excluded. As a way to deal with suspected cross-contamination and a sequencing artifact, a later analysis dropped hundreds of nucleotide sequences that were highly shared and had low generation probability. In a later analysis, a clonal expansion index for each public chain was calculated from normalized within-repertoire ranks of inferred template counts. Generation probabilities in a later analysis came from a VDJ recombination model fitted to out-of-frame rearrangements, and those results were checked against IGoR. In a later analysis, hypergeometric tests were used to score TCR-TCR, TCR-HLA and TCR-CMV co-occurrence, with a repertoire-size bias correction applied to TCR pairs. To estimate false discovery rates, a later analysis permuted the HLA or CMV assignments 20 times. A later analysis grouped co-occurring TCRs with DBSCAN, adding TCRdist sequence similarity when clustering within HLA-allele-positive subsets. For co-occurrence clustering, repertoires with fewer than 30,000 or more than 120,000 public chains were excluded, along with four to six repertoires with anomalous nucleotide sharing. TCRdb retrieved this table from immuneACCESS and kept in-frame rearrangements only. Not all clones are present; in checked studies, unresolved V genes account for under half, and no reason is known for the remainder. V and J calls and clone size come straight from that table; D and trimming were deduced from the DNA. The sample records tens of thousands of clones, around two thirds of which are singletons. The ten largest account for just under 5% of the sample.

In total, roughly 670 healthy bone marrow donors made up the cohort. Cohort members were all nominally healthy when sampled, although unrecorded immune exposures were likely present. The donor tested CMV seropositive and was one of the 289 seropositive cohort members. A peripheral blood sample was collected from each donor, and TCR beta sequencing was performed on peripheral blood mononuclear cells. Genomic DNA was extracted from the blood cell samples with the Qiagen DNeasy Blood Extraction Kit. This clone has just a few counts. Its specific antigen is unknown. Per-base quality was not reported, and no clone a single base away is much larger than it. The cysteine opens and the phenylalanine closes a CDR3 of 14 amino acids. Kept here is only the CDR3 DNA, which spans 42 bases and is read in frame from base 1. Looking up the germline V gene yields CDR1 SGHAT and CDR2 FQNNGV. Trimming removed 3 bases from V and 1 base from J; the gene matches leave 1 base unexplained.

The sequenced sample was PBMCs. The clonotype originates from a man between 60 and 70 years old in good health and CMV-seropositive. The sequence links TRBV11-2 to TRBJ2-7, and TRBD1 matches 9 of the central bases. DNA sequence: TGTGCCAGCAGCTTCGGGACAGGGTCCTACGAGCAGTACTTC. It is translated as CASSFGTGSYEQYF.